Each of the 11 T cell receptor beta chains below was sequenced from the same sample in a study of blood T cell repertoires in COVID-19. Produced via immunoSEQ multiplex PCR; TCRdb's table is partial and in-frame only. This table has some 260,000 clones, about nine tenths appearing once. Sequencing was performed on PBMCs or T cells enriched from blood (not recorded which). These TCRs come from a middle-aged man who had recovered from COVID-19.

J is TRBJ1-5 and V is TRBV6-6, with a weak D call TRBD1 (6 bases). CDR3 length equals 13 residues. Trimming shortened V by 6 bases and J by 5 bases, and 11 bases separated the two germline ends. The germline CDR1 and CDR2 sequences are MNHNY and SVGAGI (reference sequence). CDR3 coding DNA: TGTGCCAGCAGCCTGACAGGAGATCAGCCCCAGCATTTT. Translation: CASSLTGDQPQHF.

V and J are TRBV12-3 or TRBV12-4 and TRBJ1-2; D gene unclear. The ends were cut back, 8 bases at V and 8 bases at J, with 15 bases in the middle. CDR3 size: 12 residues. This CDR3 is CASSNGGSGYTF. CDR3 nucleotides: TGTGCCAGCTCTAATGGCGGGTCCGGCTACACCTTC.

The chain recombines TRBV24-1 with TRBJ1-2; TRBD1 agrees at 8 bases. This CDR3 contains 17 residues. Germline V gene lookup returns CDR1 KGHDR and CDR2 SFDVKD. The J segment lost 3 bases and the V segment lost 1 base, leaving 9 bases of the junction unmatched. CDR3 amino acids: CATSDFDRGLGDYGYTF. The CDR3 nucleotides are TGTGCCACCAGTGATTTTGACAGGGGACTTGGGGACTATGGCTACACCTTC.

V gene TRBV10-2 combines with J gene TRBJ2-5, with TRBD2 matching over 12 bases. This CDR3 has 16 residues. Germline CDR1 is WSHSY and CDR2 is SAAADI. J lost 8 bases, V lost 1 base, and 8 bases had no gene match. For the CDR3, the DNA is TGCGCCAGCAGTGAGTTGTCGGTAGGACTAGCGGGAACCCAGTACTTC. This sequence encodes CASSELSVGLAGTQYF.

This chain connects TRBV10-3 to TRBJ1-2; 8 bases align to TRBD1. The CDR3 sequence is 14 residues long. Germline loops: CDR1 ENHRY, CDR2 SYGVKD. V was pared by 3 bases and J by 5 bases, with 5 bases of the junction left unmatched. In nucleotides, the CDR3 is TGTGCCATCAGTGATGGACAGGGCACTTATGGCTACACCTTC. Residues: CAISDGQGTYGYTF.

The chain uses TRBV7-2 and TRBJ1-6; D uncertain. Between the trimmed V and J ends, which lost 0 bases and 10 bases, there was a span of 10 bases. The germline gives CDR1 SGHTA, CDR2 FQGNSA. This CDR3 is built from 14 residues. The CDR3, as DNA: TGTGCCAGCAGCTTAGCGGATCGGAGCTCACCCCTCCACTTT. Residues: CASSLADRSSPLHF.

The chain uses TRBV4-1 and TRBJ1-2; TRBD1 agrees at 7 bases. From germline, CDR1 is MGHRA and CDR2 YSYEKL. After removal of 4 bases from V and 2 bases from J, the junction contained 7 bases not matched to a gene. CDR3 size: 15 residues. CDR3 bases: TGCGCCAGCAGCCTCGGGACAGCCACCAACTATGGCTACACCTTC. Translating gives CASSLGTATNYGYTF.

This rearrangement joins TRBV5-8 to TRBJ2-3; TRBD2 is a possible D gene (6 bases). Trimming cost V 7 bases and J 4 bases, with 13 bases left between them. CDR3 size: 13 residues. Germline V gene lookup returns CDR1 SGHTS and CDR2 YDEGEE. Here the CDR3 reads CASGGYYADTQYF. The CDR3 nucleotides read TGTGCCAGCGGGGGGTATTACGCAGATACGCAGTATTTT. Combining the CDR3 with reference TRBV5-8 and TRBJ2-3 gives the whole variable domain EAGVTQSPTHLIKTRGQQATLRCSPISGHTSVYWYQQALGLGLQFLLWYDEGEERNRGNFPPRFSGRQFPNYSSELNVNALELEDSALYLCASGGYYADTQYFGPGTRLTVL.

V usage is TRBV28 and J usage is TRBJ1-5; a weak D match, TRBD1 (6 bases). Trimming pared 8 bases from V and 3 bases from J, leaving 20 bases between. The germline CDR1 and CDR2 sequences are MDHEN and SYDVKM. This CDR3 is 16 amino acids long. CDR3 coding DNA: TGTGCCAGCTTCCCCCGCCGACAGGTTTTCAATCAGCCCCAGCATTTT. It specifies CASFPRRQVFNQPQHF.

The rearrangement links TRBV10-3 to TRBJ2-3; 8 positions agree with TRBD2. The germline gives CDR1 ENHRY, CDR2 SYGVKD. This CDR3 region has 15 residues. The trim removed 6 bases at V and 4 bases at J, leaving 9 bases unmatched. This CDR3 is CAISLAGLGADTQYF. The CDR3 DNA sequence: TGTGCCATCAGCTTAGCGGGACTGGGTGCAGATACGCAGTATTTT.

The J gene is TRBJ2-3, the V gene TRBV6-2 or TRBV6-3; TRBD2 matches 9 bases. Germline CDR1 MNHEY, CDR2 SVGEGT. The CDR3 runs 15 residues. Trimming removed 3 bases from V and 2 bases from J; junction bases left unmatched: 3. CDR3: CASSYIAGATDTQYF. The CDR3 DNA reads as TGTGCCAGCAGTTATATAGCGGGGGCCACAGATACGCAGTATTTT.